The 6 T cell receptor beta chains below come from one sample, sequenced in a study of blood T cell repertoires in COVID-19. Here immunoSEQ multiplex PCR was the method, and the copy in TCRdb shows in-frame clones only, minus some. The repertoire holds 110,000 to 150,000 clones, with 80% to 85% as singletons. Sequences were obtained from peripheral blood. The receptor source for this set is a human donor in a cohort sampled during active COVID-19.

The chain joins TRBV10-1 to TRBJ2-1; possibly TRBD2 for D (5 bases). Germline CDR1 reads WNHNN; CDR2 reads SYGVQD (reference sequence). There are 15 residues in the CDR3. Trimming left V 0 bases short and J 8 bases short, with 14 bases between. The CDR3 loop reads CASSESFDPGDEQFF. For the CDR3, the DNA is TGCGCCAGCAGTGAGTCGTTTGACCCCGGGGATGAGCAGTTCTTC.

This rearrangement joins TRBV28 to TRBJ1-5; 8 nucleotides match TRBD1. The CDR3 totals 14 residues. V was pared by 7 bases and J by 6 bases, with 8 bases of the junction left unmatched. CDR1 and CDR2 from the germline V gene are MDHEN and SYDVKM. The CDR3 sequence: CASNKDRGIQPQHF. DNA for the CDR3: TGTGCCAGCAATAAAGACAGGGGAATTCAGCCCCAGCATTTT.

The chain links TRBV11-1 to TRBJ2-7, with D hard to call. V lost 1 base, J lost 5 bases, and 6 bases lay in between. There are 12 residues in the CDR3. CDR1 is SGHAT, CDR2 FQDESV, per germline (reference sequence). The CDR3: CASSLGHHEQYF. The DNA for the CDR3 is TGTGCCAGCAGCTTAGGGCACCACGAGCAGTACTTC.

The chain couples TRBV28 to TRBJ1-4, with 7 bases matching TRBD1. Germline CDR1 and CDR2: MDHEN and SYDVKM. This CDR3 is built from 17 residues. With V trimmed by 4 bases and J by 8 bases, 16 bases remained unmatched. Written as DNA, the CDR3 is TGTGCCAGCAGTTCTAACCCAGACAGGGCCTTAGGGGAAAAACTGTTTTTT. Its protein product is CASSSNPDRALGEKLFF.

V and J are TRBV7-9 and TRBJ2-5, with a weak D call TRBD1 (5 bases). The CDR3 extends over 17 amino acids. CDR1 is SEHNR, CDR2 FQNEAQ, per germline (reference sequence). Trimming took off 2 bases at V and 2 bases at J, with 18 bases between the two ends. CDR3 sequence reads: CASSLKSGRAFQETQYF. In nucleotides, the CDR3 is TGTGCCAGCAGCTTAAAATCTGGCAGGGCGTTTCAAGAGACCCAGTACTTC.

A remark on this clone: At one boundary the junction diverges from the germline segment, which might be a read error. This chain uses TRBV5-1 with TRBJ1-2; tentative D call: TRBD1 (6 bases). In germline, CDR1 is SGHRS, CDR2 YFSETQ. The CDR3 totals 14 residues. CDR3 protein: CASSSNSQGSRLAF. CDR3 nucleotide sequence: TGCGCCAGCAGCTCAAATTCACAGGGCAGCCGGTTAGCCTTC.